This section outlines one T cell receptor beta chain sequence together with its context. Its cognate antigen is unknown. This sample is drawn from a study of T cell responses to AZD1222 COVID-19 vaccine. The wider study: Second doses were pooled across both intervals (about 4 or about 12 weeks). Findings and limits, study-wide: Two AZD1222 doses significantly raised spike-specific TCR breadth and depth over controls. It was only after the peak T cell response that any repertoires were sampled. The sample set comprised mostly white British donors with more females, and clonal diversity was possibly underestimated.

This table comes from immunoSEQ multiplex PCR, and its TCRdb copy is limited to in-frame clones, with some not included. The sample contains more than 120,000 clones, about 93% of which appear only once. V was trimmed by 5 bases and J by 4 bases, leaving 8 bases between them. CDR3 length: 12 amino acids. Germline V CDR1 and CDR2: MNHEY, SMNVEV (reference sequence). This TCR came from an adult in good health. This specimen was peripheral blood, taken on day 0 of AZD1222 vaccination. The chain uses TRBV27 and TRBJ1-2; D remains ambiguous. The CDR3 DNA reads as TGTGCCAGCAGTCGACCCCCCTATGGCTACACCTTC. Encoded protein: CASSRPPYGYTF.